These 11 T cell receptor beta chains were all obtained from the same sample, sequenced in a study of shared clonotypes between healthy human individuals. The method was immunoSEQ multiplex PCR; TCRdb's version includes in-frame clones alone and lacks a portion of them. The sample has over a million clones, 95% to 99% seen once. Sequencing input: naive CD4+ T cells sorted from blood. The subset was: CD45RA+ positively selected. Receptor source: a man aged 30 to 45 in good health.

The rearrangement uses TRBV7-9 and TRBJ2-7; the match to TRBD1 covers 11 bases. The V segment lost 5 bases and the J segment 2 bases; nucleotides outside the gene matches: 5. The CDR3 is 15 residues long. Germline CDR1 is SEHNR and CDR2 is FQNEAQ (reference sequence). The CDR3 region is CASSRGTGGPYEQYF. The DNA for the CDR3 is TGTGCCAGCAGCCGGGGGACAGGGGGGCCCTACGAGCAGTACTTC.

About this clone: Other DNA variants within this sample encode the same CDR3. This rearrangement joins TRBV18 to TRBJ2-3, with D uncertain. The V end lost 3 bases, the J end lost 6 bases, and 7 bases lay between the germline ends. CDR1 and CDR2 from the germline V gene are KGHSH and LQKENI. The CDR3 sequence is 12 residues long. The CDR3 sequence: CASSPVGDTQYF. The CDR3 DNA reads TGTGCCAGCTCACCGGTGGGGGATACGCAGTATTTT.

V usage is TRBV9 and J usage is TRBJ1-3, with D unresolved. The V end was cut by 3 bases, the J end by 0 bases, with 16 bases between. This CDR3 contains 17 residues. The V gene's germline CDR1 is SGDLS and CDR2 YYNGEE. The CDR3 DNA reads TGTGCCAGCAGCGCGGTGCCGGGCCCTTTCTCTGGAAACACCATATATTTT. Protein product: CASSAVPGPFSGNTIYF.

V usage is TRBV5-1 and J usage is TRBJ2-7; 7 bases are shared with TRBD1. The CDR3 is made up of 14 amino acids. Per germline, CDR1 SGHRS and CDR2 YFSETQ. V dropped 2 bases and J dropped 1; count of bases not matched to a gene: 3. The CDR3 nucleotides are TGCGCCAGCAGCTTCGACAGGGAATCCTACGAGCAGTACTTC. It encodes CASSFDRESYEQYF.

The chain uses TRBV28 and TRBJ1-1, with D possibly being TRBD1 (5 bases). Trimming removed 8 bases from V and 10 bases from J, with 14 bases in between. Germline CDR1 MDHEN, CDR2 SYDVKM. The CDR3 spans 11 residues. The CDR3 loop is CASSGTPRAFF. Here the CDR3 DNA reads TGTGCCAGCTCAGGGACCCCCCGAGCTTTCTTT.

This chain uses TRBV2 with TRBJ2-5; 9 bases map to TRBD1. This CDR3 is 14 amino acids long. Trimming took 3 bases from V and 5 from J; bases not matched to a gene: 4. From germline, CDR1 is SNHLY and CDR2 FYNNEI. CDR3 protein: CASSDDRGTETQYF. CDR3 nucleotides: TGTGCCAGCAGTGATGACAGGGGGACGGAGACCCAGTACTTC. The whole variable domain, filled in from reference TRBV2 and TRBJ2-5, reads EPEVTQTPSHQVTQMGQEVILRCVPISNHLYFYWYRQILGQKVEFLVSFYNNEISEKSEIFDDQFSVERPDGSNFTLKIRSTKLEDSAMYFCASSDDRGTETQYFGPGTRLLVL.

With respect to this clone: In the same sample, other DNA sequences code for this CDR3. V gene TRBV14 combines with J gene TRBJ2-1; D uncertain. The length of the CDR3 is 13 residues. Germline loops: CDR1 SGHDN, CDR2 FVKESK. The V end was cut by 1 base, the J end by 4 bases, with 5 bases between. This CDR3 reads CASSQVLYNEQFF. Written as DNA, the CDR3 is TGTGCCAGCAGCCAAGTGTTGTACAATGAGCAGTTCTTC.

The chain recombines TRBV12-2 with TRBJ1-4. TRBV12-2 is flagged as a pseudogene. There are 16 residues in the CDR3. The CDR3 loop is CASRPILLARNEKLFF. The CDR3 coding sequence is TGTGCAAGTCGGCCTATCTTGTTGGCTCGGAATGAAAAACTGTTTTTT.

This sequence joins TRBV7-2 and TRBJ2-1; TRBD2 is a possible D gene (5 bases). CDR1 and CDR2 (germline): SGHTA, FQGNSA. The CDR3 is made up of 16 amino acids. Trimming shortened V by 5 bases and J by 1 base, and 15 bases separated the two germline ends. This CDR3 reads CASSLSRGLSYNEQFF. DNA for the CDR3: TGTGCCAGCAGCCTCAGTCGCGGGTTGTCCTACAATGAGCAGTTCTTC.

This chain joins TRBV5-6 and TRBJ2-7; TRBD2 might be the D (5 bases). Germline V gene lookup returns CDR1 SGHDT and CDR2 YYEEEE. V was shortened by 4 bases and J by 2 bases, with 13 bases between the two germline ends. There are 14 residues in the CDR3. CDR3 loop: CASSPGLRTYEQYF. The CDR3 DNA sequence: TGTGCCAGCAGCCCTGGACTTAGGACCTACGAGCAGTACTTC.

The rearrangement joins TRBV9 to TRBJ2-2, with 8 positions matching TRBD2. V lost 5 bases, J lost 4 bases, and 4 bases stayed unmatched. The CDR3 consists of 14 residues. Germline loops: CDR1 SGDLS, CDR2 YYNGEE. CDR3 coding DNA: TGTGCCAGCAGAGTTAGCGGGACCACCGGGGAGCTGTTTTTT. Translating it yields CASRVSGTTGELFF.